Sequencing of this T cell receptor beta chain was carried out in a study of blood T cell repertoires in COVID-19. For the study at large: Some COVID-19 samples were acute and others convalescent; all came from the United States, Italy and Spain.

Trimming removed 5 bases from V and 6 bases from J, with 16 bases in between. In germline, CDR1 is SEHNR, CDR2 FQNEAQ (reference sequence). The CDR3 contains 14 residues. The assay was immunoSEQ multiplex PCR, and TCRdb's table has in-frame clones only and misses some. The sample records 250,000 or so clones, about 89% being singletons. Cohorts were determined from participant-reported clinical history. The sequenced material came from PBMCs or T cells enriched from blood (not recorded which). This sequence originates from a man in his forties or fifties who had recovered from COVID-19. The rearrangement uses TRBV7-9 and TRBJ2-5; TRBD1 is a possible D gene (5 bases). The CDR3 sequence is CASSGAKDLQTQYF. The CDR3 DNA reads as TGTGCCAGCAGCGGGGCAAAAGACTTACAGACCCAGTACTTC.